The 9 T cell receptor beta chains given below trace back to one sample, sequenced in a study of cytomegalovirus exposure and HLA in healthy donors. PCR primers comprised 60 Vbeta and 13 Jbeta primers. Using immunoSEQ multiplex PCR, the repertoire was profiled, and TCRdb retains in-frame clones only, with some absent. The data hold 75,000 to 95,000 clones, with 80% to 90% observed a single time. Sequenced material: PBMCs. All receptors come from a man aged 18 to 30 in good health and CMV-seronegative.

J is TRBJ2-7 and V is TRBV10-1; a weak D match, TRBD1 (6 bases). V lost 7 bases to trimming and J lost 0 bases, with 22 bases between them. The CDR3 is made up of 17 amino acids. Germline V gene data show CDR1 as WNHNN and CDR2 as SYGVQD (reference sequence). The CDR3 DNA reads TGCGCCAGCACCCTCACCCGACAGGTCCTCAGCTCCTACGAGCAGTACTTC. It codes for CASTLTRQVLSSYEQYF.

The genes are TRBV7-9 and TRBJ2-7; D may be TRBD1 (5 bases). Trimming removed 1 base at V and 4 bases at J, with 11 bases between. Per germline, CDR1 SEHNR and CDR2 FQNEAQ (reference sequence). The CDR3 contains 14 residues. The CDR3: CASSLEQARYEQYF. The CDR3 coding sequence is TGTGCCAGCAGCTTAGAACAGGCCAGATACGAGCAGTACTTC.

The gene calls are TRBV4-3 and TRBJ1-5; D remains unclear. This CDR3 is built from 15 residues. Germline V gene sequence: CDR1 LGHNA, CDR2 YSLEER. Trimming cost V 0 bases and J 1 base, with 7 bases left between them. CDR3 DNA: TGCGCCAGCAGCCAAGACCTCGTCAGCAATCAGCCCCAGCATTTT. Protein product: CASSQDLVSNQPQHF.

The V call is TRBV12-2, the J call TRBJ1-5; the D call of TRBD1 is as the table states it, not checked on the DNA. TRBV12-2 is termed a pseudogene. The CDR3 covers 15 residues. The CDR3 nucleotides are TGTGCAAGTCGAGTTCAGGGTGGGTCAAGACAGCCCCAGCATTTT. Protein sequence: CASRVQGGSRQPQHF.

This clone was detected only a few times. Within the sample, other DNA sequences also encode this same CDR3. This rearrangement joins TRBV30 to TRBJ2-7; a possible D gene is TRBD1 (6 bases). Germline lookup yields CDR1 GTSNPN and CDR2 SVGIG (reference sequence). The CDR3 consists of 14 residues. Trimming removed 4 bases at V and 3 bases at J, with 16 bases between. CDR3 loop: CAWTPGVLFYEQYF. The CDR3 nucleotides read TGTGCCTGGACTCCAGGGGTCCTTTTCTACGAGCAGTACTTC.

The chain employs TRBV5-4 and TRBJ2-1; either TRBD1 or TRBD2 may supply D (6 bases each). This CDR3 region has 16 residues. The germline V and J ends were trimmed by 4 bases and 0 bases, with 14 bases remaining between them. Germline V gene sequence: CDR1 SGHNT, CDR2 YYREEE (reference sequence). CDR3 bases: TGTGCCAGCAGCGTGGGGGGCCCCTACTCCTACAATGAGCAGTTCTTC. The encoded protein is CASSVGGPYSYNEQFF.

This clone showed up just once. The V and J genes are TRBV2 and TRBJ2-5, with 8 bases matching TRBD1. The end of the DNA is better explained by TRBJ2-7, so the J call may be wrong. The V gene's germline CDR1 is SNHLY and CDR2 FYNNEI. This CDR3 region has 15 residues. The CDR3, as DNA: TGTGCCAGCAGTCCCCACCGGACAGGGAGCTACGAGCAGTACTTC. This translates into CASSPHRTGSYEQYF.

The chain has TRBV6-6 and TRBJ2-3, with 9 bases identical to TRBD2. The V gene's germline CDR1 is MNHNY and CDR2 SVGAGI (reference sequence). J lost 5 bases, V lost 7 bases, and 10 bases had no gene match. The CDR3 is 15 amino acids. CDR3 sequence: CASTLRAGGQDTQYF. The CDR3 DNA follows: TGTGCCAGCACCCTTAGGGCGGGAGGGCAAGATACGCAGTATTTT.

This chain links TRBV11-3 with TRBJ2-5; TRBD1 agrees at 10 bases. The tail of the sequence fits TRBJ2-7 better, so the J call may be wrong. Germline CDR1 is SGHNT and CDR2 is YENEEA. CDR3 length equals 15 residues. CDR3: CASSSGQGRSYEQYF. For the CDR3, the DNA is TGTGCCAGCAGCTCGGGACAGGGGCGCTCCTACGAGCAGTACTTC.